This T cell receptor (beta chain) was identified in a study of blood T cells in healthy people across ages. Study-level results: TCR beta diversity per million T cells fell roughly linearly with age.

Comments on this clonotype: What it binds is unknown. One end of the junction does not line up with germline, which may come from a read error.

It was with a sample-barcoded 5' primer and a J-beta primer mix that a second PCR of roughly 6 to 11 cycles was run. TCRdb re-called the 5' RACE reads with MiXCR, one entry per CDR3 protein. The sample includes hundreds of thousands of distinct CDR3 sequences, about 44% of them seen just once. Germline CDR1 and CDR2: GTSNPN and SVGIG (reference sequence). The CDR3 contains 15 residues. Sample: blood. V is TRBV30 and J is TRBJ1-6, with 8 nucleotides matching TRBD1. This TCR was recovered from a man younger than 45 in good health. This CDR3 is CAWSSRQGRYSPPHF. The CDR3 nucleotides read TGTGCCTGGAGTTCCAGACAGGGGAGATATTCACCCCCCCACTTT.